The rows below give T cell receptor beta chains drawn from one sample of a study of CXCR3 chemokines and chemotherapy response in bladder cancer. MiXCR, run by TCRdb on the PCR reads, gives a single entry per CDR3 protein. The repertoire holds 3,000 to 3,500 distinct CDR3 sequences, with 15% to 20% as singletons. Sampling was done from a patient whose treatment included neoadjuvant chemotherapy. The origin of the receptors is a human donor with bladder cancer that did not respond to neoadjuvant chemotherapy. Both conserved end residues are part of each CDR3. The D gene is left open where the match is weak. Some rows have no size entry. The others give once, few or many, or a class for an expanded clone.

J	D	size	V	DNA	CDR3
TRBJ1-4	TRBD1	medium-sized	TRBV5-4	TGTGCCAGCAGTAAGACAGGGGTTACTAATGAAAAACTGTTTTTT	CASSKTGVTNEKLFF
TRBJ2-2	TRBD2	medium-sized	TRBV7-2	TGTGCCAGCAGCCAGCCGGGACTAGACACCGGGGAGCTGTTTTTT	CASSQPGLDTGELFF
TRBJ1-1	NA	medium-sized	TRBV12-3/TRBV12-4	TGTGCCAGCAGTTGGGGTATTGAAGCTTTCTTT	CASSWGIEAFF
TRBJ1-1	NA	medium-sized	TRBV7-9	TGTGCCAGCAGCTTTGGGGGGACGCTATTCTTCTTT	CASSFGGTLFFF
TRBJ1-4	TRBD1	medium-sized	TRBV13	TGTGCCAGCAGCTTAGAGGGACAGGCATCTAATGAAAAACTGTTTTTT	CASSLEGQASNEKLFF
TRBJ1-4	NA	many	TRBV7-9	TGTGCCAGCAGCTTAGGACACATAGACGAAAAACTGTTTTTT	CASSLGHIDEKLFF
TRBJ1-5	TRBD1	medium-sized	TRBV6-1	TGTGCCAGCAGGGGACAGGCGGGCAATCAGCCCCAGCATTTT	CASRGQAGNQPQHF
TRBJ1-5	NA	many	TRBV10-3	TGTGCCATCAGTGAGTCCGGTGGCAATCAGCCCCAGCATTTT	CAISESGGNQPQHF
TRBJ1-1	NA	medium-sized	TRBV7-9	TGTGCCAGCAATATAGGGGGCACTGAAGCTTTCTTT	CASNIGGTEAFF
TRBJ2-5	NA	many	TRBV5-6	TGTGCCAGCAGCTTGCAAGGGGAAGAGACCCAGTACTTC	CASSLQGEETQYF
TRBJ1-2	NA	medium-sized	TRBV7-9	TGTGCCAGCAGCTTGGGGGACGCGAGCCGTTCCTATGGCTACACCTTC	CASSLGDASRSYGYTF
TRBJ1-2	TRBD1	medium-sized	TRBV28	TGTGCCAGCGGACAGGCGACCCTCTATGGCTACACCTTC	CASGQATLYGYTF
TRBJ2-2	NA	few	TRBV7-3	TGTGCCAGCAGCTTAGAAGGAATTGGGAAGCTGTTTTTT	CASSLEGIGKLFF
TRBJ2-1	TRBD2	many	TRBV9	TGTGCCAGCAGCGTAGCCACCGGGGGGGGGGAGCAGTTCTTC	CASSVATGGGEQFF
TRBJ2-2	TRBD1	NA	TRBV29-1	TGCAGCGCGGGACAGGGGGACACCGGGGAGCTGTTTTTT	CSAGQGDTGELFF
TRBJ2-5	TRBD2	medium-sized	TRBV5-6	TGTGCCAGCAGCTGGGGGTTAGCGGGGACGCAAGAGACCCAGTACTTC	CASSWGLAGTQETQYF
TRBJ1-6	NA	large	TRBV6-1	TGTGCCAGCAGTGTTGTGGGTAATTCACCCCTCCACTTT	CASSVVGNSPLHF
TRBJ1-5	NA	medium-sized	TRBV6-6	TGTGCCACCCAAAAACAACCACAGGGTTTAGGTCAGCCCCAGCATTTT	CATQKQPQGLGQPQHF
TRBJ2-2	TRBD1	large	TRBV29-1	TGCAGCTCACAGGGGGCGGACACCGGGGAGCTGTTTTTT	CSSQGADTGELFF
TRBJ2-5	NA	few	TRBV5-5	TGTGCCAGCAGCTCGGGCGGGCTGGGGGCGCGGTTC	CASSSGGLGARF
TRBJ1-4	NA	many	TRBV6-2/TRBV6-3	TGTGCCAGCAGCTACGTTCGTGGTCAGGTTCCGGCAAATGAAAAACTGTTTTTT	CASSYVRGQVPANEKLFF
TRBJ2-6	NA	medium-sized	TRBV6-5	TGTGCCAGCAGTCCCGCGGTGCGGGGCACTGGGGCCAACGTCCTGACTTTC	CASSPAVRGTGANVLTF
TRBJ1-2	NA	medium-sized	TRBV19	TGTGCCAGTAGTATTTCGGAGGGCTACACCTTC	CASSISEGYTF
TRBJ2-7	TRBD2	NA	TRBV27	TGTGCCAGCAGTTTACAGGGAGGGTACGAGCAGTACTTC	CASSLQGGYEQYF
TRBJ2-1	TRBD2	medium-sized	TRBV12-3/TRBV12-4	TGTGCCAGTAGAGTAGCGGGCGGTATCTACAATGAGCAGTTCTTC	CASRVAGGIYNEQFF
TRBJ2-2	TRBD2	medium-sized	TRBV6-1	TGTGCCAGCAGTGGGGGGAGGGTACGTGACGGGGAGCTGTTTTTT	CASSGGRVRDGELFF
TRBJ1-6	TRBD1	medium-sized	TRBV19	TGTGCCAGTAGTCCTCGGGACAGCCTATGGTTTAATTCACCCCTCCACTTT	CASSPRDSLWFNSPLHF
TRBJ1-4	NA	many	TRBV4-1	TGCGCCAGCAGCCAAAGGGGACGGATTAATGAAAAACTGTTTTTT	CASSQRGRINEKLFF
TRBJ1-5	TRBD1	NA	TRBV6-1	TGTGCCAGGGGACAGGCGGGCAATCAGCCCCAGCATTTT	CARGQAGNQPQHF
TRBJ2-1	NA	many	TRBV5-6	TGTGCCAGCACCTGGACCGGGCGGCGATCCTCCTACAATGAGCAGTTCTTC	CASTWTGRRSSYNEQFF
TRBJ1-1	NA	medium-sized	TRBV30	TGTGCCTCAGACAAGGACGGGACGAACACTGAAGCTTTCTTT	CASDKDGTNTEAFF
TRBJ1-5	NA	medium-sized	TRBV6-5	TGTGCCAGCAGTCGGACACCCTGGGGACCTGATAGCAATCAGCCCCAGCATTTT	CASSRTPWGPDSNQPQHF
TRBJ1-6	TRBD1	few	TRBV27	TGTGCCAGCAGTTCTATGACAGGGAGCTCCTATAATTCACCCCTCCACTTT	CASSSMTGSSYNSPLHF
TRBJ1-2	NA	few	TRBV12-3/TRBV12-4	TGTGCCAGCAGTGTAATTGTGGGGCGCGTCTATGGCTACACCTTC	CASSVIVGRVYGYTF
TRBJ2-7	NA	many	TRBV7-9	TGTGCCAGCAGCCCTAGTTCCCCCGGGACCCCCTACGAGCAGTACTTC	CASSPSSPGTPYEQYF
TRBJ2-7	TRBD2	many	TRBV7-2	TGTGCCAGCATGGGACTAGCGGGGGGTAGCTCCTACGAGCAGTACTTC	CASMGLAGGSSYEQYF
TRBJ2-4	NA	medium-sized	TRBV19	TGTGCCAGTAGCTTCCCGGCAGCAAAAAACATTCAGTACTTC	CASSFPAAKNIQYF
TRBJ2-1	TRBD2	medium-sized	TRBV6-2/TRBV6-3	TGTGCCATCTTAGCGGGGGGGCCTGCGGGAGAGCAGTTCTTC	CAILAGGPAGEQFF
TRBJ2-3	TRBD2	medium-sized	TRBV6-6	TGTGCCAGCAGCGGGACTAGGCGTTCAGATACGCAGTATTTT	CASSGTRRSDTQYF
TRBJ1-4	NA	many	TRBV12-3/TRBV12-4	TGTGCCAGCTCTGGGGGAGGAGAAAAACTGTTTTTT	CASSGGGEKLFF
TRBJ1-5	NA	many	TRBV28	TGTGCCAGCAGTTCCCAACAGGTATCTTATCAGCCCCAGCATTTT	CASSSQQVSYQPQHF
TRBJ2-3	TRBD1	NA	TRBV20-1	TGCAGTGCTAGAGCCGCGACAGGGGGAACAGATACGCAGTATTTT	CSARAATGGTDTQYF
TRBJ1-2	NA	many	TRBV7-9	TGTGCCAGCAGCTTGGGTCCCAGCACTAACTATGGCTACACCTTC	CASSLGPSTNYGYTF
TRBJ2-7	TRBD2	many	TRBV7-9	TGTGCCAGCAGCTTCGGGGGGGGCGACGAGCAGTACTTC	CASSFGGGDEQYF
TRBJ1-4	TRBD1	medium-sized	TRBV28	TGTGCCAGCAGTTCCTACAGGGGGAGTTCCGAAAAACTGTTTTTT	CASSSYRGSSEKLFF
TRBJ1-1	NA	medium-sized	TRBV7-2	TGTGCCAGCAGCTCCAGGGAGCTGAGGCTGAACACTGAAGCTTTCTTT	CASSSRELRLNTEAFF